This section outlines one TCR beta chain sequence together with its context. TCRdb's copy holds only in-frame clones and misses some; the assay was immunoSEQ multiplex PCR. The sample includes about 300,000 clones, 65% to 90% of them seen just once. This entry is derived from a study of blood T cell repertoires in COVID-19. The V segment lost 3 bases and the J segment 4 bases; nucleotides outside the gene matches: 9. CDR1 and CDR2 (germline): DFQATT, SNEGSKA (reference sequence). The CDR3 runs to 15 residues. The sequencing sample was made of PBMCs or T cells enriched from blood (not recorded which). This clonotype was obtained from a man in his thirties or forties who had recovered from COVID-19. The chain uses TRBV20-1 and TRBJ2-3, with 8 positions matching TRBD2. CDR3 amino acids: CSASAPGRGSDTQYF. The DNA for the CDR3 is TGCAGTGCTAGTGCACCCGGGAGGGGATCAGATACGCAGTATTTT.